This T cell receptor (beta chain) is drawn from a study of regulatory T cells in long-lasting Graves disease. Time point indicated: newly diagnosed GD, antithyroid drugs for less than 3 months. From RNA extracted from PBMCs, the TCR library was made. V lost 2 bases and J lost 10, with 27 bases in between. Germline V gives CDR1 GTSNPN, CDR2 SVGIG (reference sequence). CDR3 length equals 17 residues. Sequencing libraries for TCR beta were prepared with iRepertoire HTBI primers and Arm-PCR of CDR3 regions. Each CDR3 protein gets one entry after TCRdb re-called the multiplex PCR reads with MiXCR. The sample lists roughly 520,000 distinct CDR3 sequences; around 12% were seen once. The data also belong to a second study, concerning T cells in Graves' hyperthyroidism and ophthalmopathy. That work states: Blood held most thyroid clonotypes expanded above 0.001 frequency.

This sequence originates from a woman under 40 with Graves disease. The starting material was peripheral blood mononuclear cells (PBMCs), obtained at new diagnosis, from a patient treated with antithyroid drugs. The genes are TRBV30 and TRBJ2-1; TRBD2 might be the D (7 bases). Here the CDR3 reads CAWSTLSWTEAGGEQFF. CDR3 DNA: TGTGCCTGGAGTACTCTCTCCTGGACAGAGGCCGGGGGGGAGCAGTTCTTC.